A selection of T cell receptor beta chains follows, all from one sample in a study of shared clonotypes between healthy human individuals. Libraries were prepared by immunoSEQ multiplex PCR; TCRdb keeps only in-frame clonotypes and omits some of them. The sample has 2 million to 2.5 million clones, approximately 95% seen once. Sequenced material: naive CD4+ T cells from PBMCs. All receptors come from a man in his late teens or twenties in good health. Some clones in this sample may be carry-over from other donors' samples. CDR3s include the opening cysteine and the closing phenylalanine or tryptophan. The D gene is left open where the match is weak. Clone size, where shown, is once, few, many, or a class for clones that have expanded.

j_call	v_call	d_call	clone_size	cdr3_aa	cdr3_nt
TRBJ2-5	TRBV28	.	.	CASSLSRPETQYF	TGTGCCAGCAGTTTATCTCGACCGGAGACCCAGTACTTC
TRBJ2-1	TRBV7-9	TRBD1	.	CASSQYRDRANEQFF	TGTGCCAGCAGCCAATATCGGGACAGGGCGAATGAGCAGTTCTTC
TRBJ2-1	TRBV6-5	TRBD2	.	CASSYGLAEHNEQFF	TGTGCCAGCAGTTACGGGCTAGCGGAGCACAATGAGCAGTTCTTC
TRBJ2-7	TRBV6-9	TRBD1	.	CASSYHRTGPPYEQYF	TGTGCCAGCAGTTACCATCGGACAGGGCCGCCCTACGAGCAGTACTTC
TRBJ1-1	TRBV7-3	TRBD1	.	CASSLRGGQRAFF	TGTGCCAGCAGCTTACGAGGGGGCCAGAGGGCTTTCTTT
TRBJ1-5	TRBV2	.	few	CASSDRGRQPQHF	TGTGCCAGCAGTGACAGGGGACGTCAGCCCCAGCATTTT
TRBJ1-5	TRBV15	.	few	CATSRDISSPHF	TGTGCCACCAGCAGAGATATCAGTTCACCCCATTTT
TRBJ1-2	TRBV25-1	.	.	CASSRSGDYGYTF	TGTGCCAGCAGTAGATCAGGGGATTATGGCTACACCTTC
TRBJ1-5	TRBV2	TRBD1	.	CASSPFLSGTGNQPQHF	TGTGCCAGCAGCCCATTCCTTTCCGGGACAGGGAATCAGCCCCAGCATTTT
TRBJ2-1	TRBV7-3	TRBD2	.	CASSLPGTSADNEQFF	TGTGCCAGCAGCTTACCTGGGACTAGCGCTGACAATGAGCAGTTCTTC
TRBJ2-5	TRBV28	TRBD2	.	CASSPQREGETQYF	TGTGCCAGCAGTCCTCAGCGGGAAGGGGAGACCCAGTACTTC
TRBJ1-1	TRBV7-3	.	.	CASSLTYGSNTEAFF	TGTGCCAGCAGCTTAACGTACGGATCGAACACTGAAGCTTTCTTT
TRBJ2-2	TRBV7-3	.	.	CASSSKTSRDTGELFF	TGTGCCAGCAGCTCCAAGACTAGTCGGGACACCGGGGAGCTGTTTTTT
TRBJ2-7	TRBV9	.	.	CASSVGVGTVGQYF	TGTGCCAGCAGCGTAGGAGTTGGCACAGTAGGGCAGTACTTC
TRBJ1-5	TRBV19	.	.	CASSKAPAGSNQPQHF	TGTGCCAGTAGTAAAGCCCCAGCCGGTAGCAATCAGCCCCAGCATTTT
TRBJ2-1	TRBV7-9	.	.	CASSEPYNEQFF	TGTGCCAGCAGCGAGCCCTACAATGAGCAGTTCTTC
TRBJ2-5	TRBV5-1	TRBD2	.	CASSKGLAGQETQYF	TGCGCCAGCAGCAAGGGACTAGCGGGCCAAGAGACCCAGTACTTC
TRBJ2-6	TRBV11-2	.	.	CASSPSSRTNRANVLTF	TGTGCCAGCAGCCCGTCTTCACGGACTAACAGGGCCAACGTCCTGACTTTC
TRBJ2-7	TRBV9	TRBD2	.	CASSVGREGLHEQYF	TGTGCCAGCAGCGTAGGTCGGGAGGGCCTCCACGAGCAGTACTTC
TRBJ2-5	TRBV10-3	.	.	CAISEWEGRETQYF	TGTGCCATCAGTGAGTGGGAAGGGCGGGAGACCCAGTACTTC
TRBJ2-2	TRBV18	TRBD2	.	CASSPRLAGANTGELFF	TGTGCCAGCTCACCACGTCTGGCGGGAGCGAACACCGGGGAGCTGTTTTTT
TRBJ2-5	TRBV2	TRBD1	.	CASVRDRDQETQYF	TGTGCCAGCGTCCGGGACAGGGACCAAGAGACCCAGTACTTC
TRBJ2-3	TRBV28	.	.	CASARRGTQYF	TGTGCCAGCGCCCGGCGAGGTACGCAGTATTTT
TRBJ2-3	TRBV30	.	.	CAWSSRLTQYF	TGTGCCTGGAGTAGCCGCCTTACGCAGTATTTT
TRBJ2-7	TRBV28	.	.	CASRDRIFSPHEQYF	TGTGCCAGCAGGGACCGTATATTTTCTCCCCACGAGCAGTACTTC
TRBJ2-5	TRBV5-1	.	.	CASSLAGTTEETQYF	TGCGCCAGCAGCTTGGCCGGGACGACGGAAGAGACCCAGTACTTC
TRBJ1-4	TRBV7-9	.	.	CASSSGAFATNEKLFF	TGTGCCAGCAGCTCTGGGGCTTTTGCAACTAATGAAAAACTGTTTTTT
TRBJ2-1	TRBV2	TRBD2	once	CASRTGTSGRTEQFF	TGTGCCAGCAGAACCGGGACTAGCGGGAGGACTGAGCAGTTCTTC
TRBJ2-3	TRBV14	TRBD2	.	CASSHGTSGRRGTDTQYF	TGTGCCAGCAGCCACGGGACTAGCGGGAGGAGAGGCACAGATACGCAGTATTTT